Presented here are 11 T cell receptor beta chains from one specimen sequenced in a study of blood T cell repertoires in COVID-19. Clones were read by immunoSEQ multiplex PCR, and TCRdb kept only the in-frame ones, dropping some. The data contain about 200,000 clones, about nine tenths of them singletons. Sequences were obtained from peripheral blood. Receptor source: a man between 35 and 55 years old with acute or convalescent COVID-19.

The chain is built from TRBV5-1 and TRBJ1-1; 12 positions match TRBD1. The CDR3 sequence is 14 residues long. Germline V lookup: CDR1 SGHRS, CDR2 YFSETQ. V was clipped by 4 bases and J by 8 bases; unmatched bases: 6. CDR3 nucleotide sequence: TGCGCCAGCAGCACCGAGGGACAGGGGGCCGAAGCTTTCTTT. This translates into CASSTEGQGAEAFF.

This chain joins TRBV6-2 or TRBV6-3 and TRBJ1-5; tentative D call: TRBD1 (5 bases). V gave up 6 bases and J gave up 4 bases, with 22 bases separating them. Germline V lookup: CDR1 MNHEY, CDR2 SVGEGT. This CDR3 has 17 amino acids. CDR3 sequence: CASSRRTQVQGNQPQHF. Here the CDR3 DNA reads TGTGCCAGCAGCCGACGCACGCAGGTCCAGGGAAATCAGCCCCAGCATTTT.

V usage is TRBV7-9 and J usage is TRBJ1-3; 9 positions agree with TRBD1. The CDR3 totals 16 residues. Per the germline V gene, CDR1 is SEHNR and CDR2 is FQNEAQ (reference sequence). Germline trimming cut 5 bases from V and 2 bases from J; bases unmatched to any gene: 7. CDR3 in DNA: TGTGCCAGCAGCCGATCGACAGGGGGTACTGGAAACACCATATATTTT. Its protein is CASSRSTGGTGNTIYF.

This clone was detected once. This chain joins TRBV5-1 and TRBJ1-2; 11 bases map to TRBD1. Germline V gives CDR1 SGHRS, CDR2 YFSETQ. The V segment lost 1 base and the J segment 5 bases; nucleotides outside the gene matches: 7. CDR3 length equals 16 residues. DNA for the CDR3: TGCGCCAGCAGCTTGAACGGACAGGGGGCTTTGTATGGCTACACCTTC. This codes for CASSLNGQGALYGYTF.

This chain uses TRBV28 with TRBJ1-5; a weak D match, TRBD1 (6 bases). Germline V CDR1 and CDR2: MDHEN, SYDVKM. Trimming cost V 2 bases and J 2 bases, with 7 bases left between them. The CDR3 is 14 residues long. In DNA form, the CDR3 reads TGTGCCAGCAGTTTAAAGGGGGGCAATCAGCCCCAGCATTTT. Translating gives CASSLKGGNQPQHF.

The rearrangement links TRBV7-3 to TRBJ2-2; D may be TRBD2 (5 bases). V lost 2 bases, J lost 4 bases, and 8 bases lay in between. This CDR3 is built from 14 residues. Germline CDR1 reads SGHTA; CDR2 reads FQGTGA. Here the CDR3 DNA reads TGTGCCAGCAGCTTAGGACTCACCACCGGGGAGCTGTTTTTT. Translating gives CASSLGLTTGELFF.

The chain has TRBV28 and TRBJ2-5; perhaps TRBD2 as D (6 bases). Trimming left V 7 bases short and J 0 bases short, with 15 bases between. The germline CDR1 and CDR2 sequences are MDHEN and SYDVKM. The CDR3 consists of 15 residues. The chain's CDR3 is CASTFGGGYQETQYF. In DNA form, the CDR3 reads TGTGCCAGCACCTTCGGGGGTGGTTACCAAGAGACCCAGTACTTC.

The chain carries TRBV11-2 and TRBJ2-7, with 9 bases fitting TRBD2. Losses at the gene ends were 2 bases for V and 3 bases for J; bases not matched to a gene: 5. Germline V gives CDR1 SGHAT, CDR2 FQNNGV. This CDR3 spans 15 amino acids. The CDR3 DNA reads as TGTGCCAGCAGCTTAAGTAGCGGGGGCCTCTACGAGCAGTACTTC. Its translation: CASSLSSGGLYEQYF.

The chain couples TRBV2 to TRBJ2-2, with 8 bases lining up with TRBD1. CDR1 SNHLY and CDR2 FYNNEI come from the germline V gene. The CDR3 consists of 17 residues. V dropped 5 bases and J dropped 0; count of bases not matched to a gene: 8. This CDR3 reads CASSPPRQGPNTGELFF. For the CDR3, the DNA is TGTGCCAGCAGTCCCCCCCGACAGGGGCCGAACACCGGGGAGCTGTTTTTT.

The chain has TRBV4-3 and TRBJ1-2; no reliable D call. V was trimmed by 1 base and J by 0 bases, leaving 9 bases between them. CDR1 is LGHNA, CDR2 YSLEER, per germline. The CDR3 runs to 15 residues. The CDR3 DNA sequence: TGCGCCAGCAGCCAAGGGGCCCAAGCTAACTATGGCTACACCTTC. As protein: CASSQGAQANYGYTF.

The chain's CDR3 is CASSQMGGLAGVKDTQYF. In nucleotides, the CDR3 is TGTGCCAGCAGCCAAATGGGTGGGCTAGCGGGGGTTAAAGATACGCAGTATTTT. The chain joins TRBV4-2 to TRBJ2-3, with TRBD2 matching 10 bases. With V trimmed by 2 bases and J by 5 bases, 13 bases remained unmatched. Germline V gives CDR1 LGHNA, CDR2 YNFKEQ. This CDR3 spans 18 amino acids.